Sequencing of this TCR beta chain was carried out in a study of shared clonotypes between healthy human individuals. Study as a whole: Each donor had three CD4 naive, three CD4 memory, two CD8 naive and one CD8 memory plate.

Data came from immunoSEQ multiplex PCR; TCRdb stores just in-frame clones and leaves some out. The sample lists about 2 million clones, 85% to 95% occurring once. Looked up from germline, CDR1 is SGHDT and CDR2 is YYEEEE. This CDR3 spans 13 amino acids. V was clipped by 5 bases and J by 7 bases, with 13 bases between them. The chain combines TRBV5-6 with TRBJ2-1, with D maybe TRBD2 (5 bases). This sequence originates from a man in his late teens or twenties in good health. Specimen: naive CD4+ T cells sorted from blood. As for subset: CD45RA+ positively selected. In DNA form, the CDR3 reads TGTGCCAGCAGGGACTCCAACGGAAATGAGCAGTTCTTC. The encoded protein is CASRDSNGNEQFF.